This TCR beta chain was recorded in a study of cytomegalovirus exposure and HLA in healthy donors. In the study overall: Of all 398 donors who were genotyped, about 80% belonged to the Caucasian-associated ancestry cluster.

Trimming pared 0 bases from V and 4 bases from J, leaving 15 bases between. The germline V gene has CDR1 SEHNR and CDR2 FQNEAQ (reference sequence). The CDR3 length is 16 residues. 60 Vbeta and 13 Jbeta primers were used in PCR. Some clones are missing from TCRdb's copy, which holds only in-frame ones; the method was immunoSEQ multiplex PCR. The sample has some 130,000 clones; about 60% are singletons. The TCR comes from a man aged 35-49 years in good health and CMV-seropositive. Specimen: PBMCs. The chain uses TRBV7-9 and TRBJ1-2; D gene uncertain. The CDR3 loop is CASSLASGGRPYGYTF. The CDR3 DNA follows: TGTGCCAGCAGCTTAGCTTCCGGAGGCCGGCCCTATGGCTACACCTTC.